Listed below are T cell receptor beta chains from one sample, sequenced in a study of blood T cells in healthy people across ages. MiXCR, run by TCRdb on the 5' RACE reads, gives a single entry per CDR3 protein. The table records roughly 860,000 distinct CDR3 sequences, about 62% of them present only once. Sequencing was done on a sample of blood. These receptors were obtained from a man younger than 45 in good health. CDR3s include the opening cysteine and the closing phenylalanine or tryptophan.

j_call	v_call	cdr3_aa
TRBJ2-3	TRBV3-1	CASSQVSPDTQYF
TRBJ1-1	TRBV9	CASSVGEGRFDTEAFF
TRBJ2-3	TRBV12-3/TRBV12-4	CASSSSGGPSSTDTQYF
TRBJ2-1	TRBV9	CASSVEGSRYNEQFF
TRBJ2-7	TRBV6-6	CASSTTGRFSYEQYF
TRBJ1-3	TRBV7-2	CASSLEAAGNTIYF
TRBJ2-5	TRBV14	CASSPGGREQYF
TRBJ2-7	TRBV27	CASGRASSYEQYF
TRBJ2-7	TRBV28	CASGINYEQYF
TRBJ2-3	TRBV5-1	CASSHGTIVYSTDTQYF
TRBJ2-3	TRBV20-1	CSEGGTFTDTQYF
TRBJ2-1	TRBV9	CASSEGVLGYNEQFF
TRBJ1-5	TRBV20-1	CSARTGGNQPQHF
TRBJ2-1	TRBV4-2	CASSLPGGPFYNEQFF
TRBJ1-6	TRBV7-6	CASSLAGTGEFSPLHF
NA	TRBV12-3/TRBV12-4	CASSLDYGNGVAPYEQYF
TRBJ2-7	TRBV5-1	CASSPGDHSYEQYF
TRBJ1-5	TRBV9	CASSRQGVYGQPQHF
TRBJ2-3	TRBV13	CASSLVGGFSSTDTQYF
NA	TRBV6-1	CASSEGQEGETQYF
TRBJ2-1	TRBV4-3	CASSQDWTSSYNEQFF
TRBJ2-6	TRBV3-1	CASSRYRDTSGANVLTF
TRBJ2-5	TRBV7-3	CASSSLREGPQETQYF
TRBJ2-3	TRBV20-1	CSEGSRADTQYF
TRBJ1-6	TRBV2	CASSAQPGTGYSPLHF
TRBJ2-7	TRBV14	CASSQSLRRGQDYEQYF
TRBJ2-5	TRBV14	CASSRLSGETQYF
TRBJ2-1	TRBV5-1	CASSLGGVQGYYNEQFF
TRBJ2-5	TRBV6-2/TRBV6-3	CASSYVAGAETQYF
TRBJ1-1	TRBV6-2/TRBV6-3	CASSTLTGAISEAFF
TRBJ2-1	TRBV20-1	CSARDYAGGQFF
TRBJ2-5	TRBV12-5	CASGKQGRETQYF
TRBJ2-7	TRBV11-2	CASSTVVGLAGAHYEQYF
TRBJ2-7	TRBV20-1	CSARDPYRDYNYYEQYF
TRBJ1-2	TRBV28	CASSGASEGSYGYTF
TRBJ2-5	TRBV7-2	CASSFDRGVKIETQYF
NA	TRBV12-3/TRBV12-4	CASSTGGVEETQYF
TRBJ1-2	TRBV27	CASSLSRANYGYTF
TRBJ2-5	TRBV5-1	CASSLALGGLQETQYF
TRBJ1-1	TRBV3-1	CASSQVGESEAFF
TRBJ2-1	TRBV5-8	CASSLAGRGYNEQFF
TRBJ2-1	TRBV6-2/TRBV6-3	CASSSRDSSEQFF
TRBJ2-3	TRBV11-3	CASSSRTSGGTRPKSTDTQYF
TRBJ2-7	TRBV10-3	CAISDAPGASYEQYF
TRBJ2-7	TRBV4-3	CASSQSGGGRSSYEQYF
TRBJ1-1	TRBV28	CATMTETNTEAFF
TRBJ2-7	TRBV9	CASSIADFYEQYF
TRBJ2-7	TRBV4-3	CASSQDTTGGTYEQYF
TRBJ2-5	TRBV6-6	CASSPSGGKTQYF
TRBJ1-1	TRBV29-1	CSGGHLNTEAFF
TRBJ1-1	TRBV6-2/TRBV6-3	CASRRLTVQNTEAFF
TRBJ2-5	TRBV6-2/TRBV6-3	CASSYSRTLQETQYF
TRBJ2-1	TRBV27	CASSFRGHGEQFF
TRBJ1-2	TRBV12-3/TRBV12-4	CASSFPGPDSYTF
TRBJ1-4	TRBV25-1	CASSEFEGWDEKLFF